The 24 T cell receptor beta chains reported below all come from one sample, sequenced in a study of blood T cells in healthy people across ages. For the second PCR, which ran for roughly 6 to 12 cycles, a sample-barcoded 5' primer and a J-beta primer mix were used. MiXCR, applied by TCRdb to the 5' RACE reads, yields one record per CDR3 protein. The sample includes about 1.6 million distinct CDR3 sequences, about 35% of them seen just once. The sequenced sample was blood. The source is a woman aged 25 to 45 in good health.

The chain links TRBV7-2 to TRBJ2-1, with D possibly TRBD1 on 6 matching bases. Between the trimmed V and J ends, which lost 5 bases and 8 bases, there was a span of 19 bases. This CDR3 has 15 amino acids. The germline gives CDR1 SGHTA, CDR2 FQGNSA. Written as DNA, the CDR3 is TGTGCCAGCAGCCCGCGACAGGCCCTAGGGGATGAGCAGTTCTTC. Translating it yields CASSPRQALGDEQFF.

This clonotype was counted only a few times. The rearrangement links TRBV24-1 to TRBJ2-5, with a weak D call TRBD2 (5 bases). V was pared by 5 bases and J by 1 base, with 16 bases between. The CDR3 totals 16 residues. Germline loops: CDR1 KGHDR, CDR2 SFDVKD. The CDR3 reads CATSAAVPGSQETQYF. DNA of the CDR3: TGTGCCACCAGTGCCGCCGTCCCGGGGAGCCAAGAGACCCAGTACTTC.

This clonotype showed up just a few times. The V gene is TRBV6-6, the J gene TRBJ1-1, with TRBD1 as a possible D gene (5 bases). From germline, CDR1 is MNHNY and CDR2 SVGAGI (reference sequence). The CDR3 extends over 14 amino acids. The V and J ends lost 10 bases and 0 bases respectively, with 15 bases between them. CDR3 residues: CATKPGGLNTEAFF. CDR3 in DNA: TGTGCCACCAAGCCGGGGGGTTTGAACACTGAAGCTTTCTTT.

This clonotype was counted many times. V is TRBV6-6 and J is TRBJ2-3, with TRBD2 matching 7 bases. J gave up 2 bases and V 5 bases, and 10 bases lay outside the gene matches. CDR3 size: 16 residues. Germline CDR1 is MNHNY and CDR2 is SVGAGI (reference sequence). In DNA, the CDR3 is TGTGCCAGCAGTCCGCTAGCGGAGCGGTACACAGATACGCAGTATTTT. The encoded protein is CASSPLAERYTDTQYF.

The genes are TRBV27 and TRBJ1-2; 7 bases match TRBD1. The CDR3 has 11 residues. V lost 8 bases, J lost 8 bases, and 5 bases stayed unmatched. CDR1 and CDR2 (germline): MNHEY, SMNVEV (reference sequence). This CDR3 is CASGQGGGYTF. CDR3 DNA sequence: TGTGCCAGCGGTCAGGGGGGCGGCTACACCTTC.

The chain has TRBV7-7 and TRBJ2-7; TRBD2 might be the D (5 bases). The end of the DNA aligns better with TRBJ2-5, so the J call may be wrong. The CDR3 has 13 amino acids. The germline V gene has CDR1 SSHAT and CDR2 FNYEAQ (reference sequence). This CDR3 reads CASTSPDRGTQYF. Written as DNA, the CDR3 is TGTGCCAGCACCTCCCCCGACCGGGGGACCCAGTACTTC.

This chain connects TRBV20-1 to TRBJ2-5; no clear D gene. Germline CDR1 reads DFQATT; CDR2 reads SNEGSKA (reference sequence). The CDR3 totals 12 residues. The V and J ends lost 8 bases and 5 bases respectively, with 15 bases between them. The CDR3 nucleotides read TGCAGTCTTCTGATTGAAGTGGAGACCCAGTACTTC. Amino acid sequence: CSLLIEVETQYF.

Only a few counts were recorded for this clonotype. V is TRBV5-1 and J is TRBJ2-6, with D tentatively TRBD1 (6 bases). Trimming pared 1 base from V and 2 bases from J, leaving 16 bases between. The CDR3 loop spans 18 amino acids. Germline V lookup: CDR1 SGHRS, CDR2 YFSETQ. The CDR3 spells CASSLSEQGKPGANVLTF. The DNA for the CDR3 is TGCGCCAGCAGCTTGTCAGAACAGGGCAAGCCTGGGGCCAACGTCCTGACTTTC.

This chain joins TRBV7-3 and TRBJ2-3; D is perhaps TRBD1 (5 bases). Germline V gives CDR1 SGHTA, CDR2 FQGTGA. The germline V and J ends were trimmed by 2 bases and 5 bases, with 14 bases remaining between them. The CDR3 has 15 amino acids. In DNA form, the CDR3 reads TGTGCCAGCAGCTTAGCTGCAGGCCAGGGAGATACGCAGTATTTT. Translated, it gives CASSLAAGQGDTQYF.

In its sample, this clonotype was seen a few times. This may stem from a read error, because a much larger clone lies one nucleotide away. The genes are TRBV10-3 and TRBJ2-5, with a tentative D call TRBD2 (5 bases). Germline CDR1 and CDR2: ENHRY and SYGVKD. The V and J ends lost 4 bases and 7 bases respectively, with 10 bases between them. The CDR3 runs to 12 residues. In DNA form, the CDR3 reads TGTGCCATCAGTGCCGACCGGGGGACCCAGTACTTC. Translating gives CAISADRGTQYF.

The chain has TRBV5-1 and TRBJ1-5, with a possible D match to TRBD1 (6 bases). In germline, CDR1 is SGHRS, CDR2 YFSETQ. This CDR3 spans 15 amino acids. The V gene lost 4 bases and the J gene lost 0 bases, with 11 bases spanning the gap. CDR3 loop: CASSDGTISNQPQHF. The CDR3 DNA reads TGCGCCAGCAGCGACGGGACAATTAGCAATCAGCCCCAGCATTTT.

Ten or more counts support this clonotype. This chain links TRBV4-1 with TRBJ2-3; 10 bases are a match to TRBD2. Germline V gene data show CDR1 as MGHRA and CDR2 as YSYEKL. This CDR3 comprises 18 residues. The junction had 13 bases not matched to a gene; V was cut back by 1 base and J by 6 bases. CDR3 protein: CASSQVQREGQILDTQYF. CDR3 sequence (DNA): TGCGCCAGCAGCCAAGTACAGCGGGAGGGCCAAATTCTGGATACGCAGTATTTT.

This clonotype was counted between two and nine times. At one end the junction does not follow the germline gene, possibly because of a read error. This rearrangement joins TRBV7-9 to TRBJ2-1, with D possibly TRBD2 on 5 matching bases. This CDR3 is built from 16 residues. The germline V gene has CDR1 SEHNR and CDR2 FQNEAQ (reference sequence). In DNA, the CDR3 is TGTGCCAGCAGCTTAGGGGGAGACGGAGTTATGAATGGGCAGTTCTTC. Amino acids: CASSLGGDGVMNGQFF. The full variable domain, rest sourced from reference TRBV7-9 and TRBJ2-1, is DTGVSQNPRHKITKRGQNVTFRCDPISEHNRLYWYRQTLGQGPEFLTYFQNEAQLEKSRLLSDRFSAERPKGSFSTLEIQRTEQGDSAMYLCASSLGGDGVMNGQFFGPGTRLTVL.

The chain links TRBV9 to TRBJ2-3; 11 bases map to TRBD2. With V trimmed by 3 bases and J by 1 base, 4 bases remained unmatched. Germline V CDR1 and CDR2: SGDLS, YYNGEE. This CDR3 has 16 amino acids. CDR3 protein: CASSAGGLAGTDTQYF. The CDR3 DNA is TGTGCCAGCAGCGCGGGGGGACTAGCGGGCACAGATACGCAGTATTTT.

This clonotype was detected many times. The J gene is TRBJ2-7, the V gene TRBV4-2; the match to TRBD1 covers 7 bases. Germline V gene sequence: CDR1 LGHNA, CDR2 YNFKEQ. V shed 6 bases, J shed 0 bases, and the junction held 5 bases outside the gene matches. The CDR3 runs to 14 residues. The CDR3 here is CASRVGDSSYEQYF. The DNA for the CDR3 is TGTGCCAGCAGGGTCGGGGACAGCTCCTACGAGCAGTACTTC.

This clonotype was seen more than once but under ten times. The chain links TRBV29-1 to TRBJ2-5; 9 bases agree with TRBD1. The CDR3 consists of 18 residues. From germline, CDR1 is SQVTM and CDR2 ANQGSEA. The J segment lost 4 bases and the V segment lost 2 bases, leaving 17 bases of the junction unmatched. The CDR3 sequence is CSVESGPETGGWGETQYF. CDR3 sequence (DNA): TGCAGCGTTGAATCTGGGCCTGAGACAGGGGGGTGGGGAGAGACCCAGTACTTC.

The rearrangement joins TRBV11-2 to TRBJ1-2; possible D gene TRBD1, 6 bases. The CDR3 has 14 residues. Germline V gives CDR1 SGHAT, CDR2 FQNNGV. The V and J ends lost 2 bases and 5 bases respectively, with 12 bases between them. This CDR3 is CASSLLSRGYGYTF. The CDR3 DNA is TGTGCCAGCAGCTTATTAAGCAGGGGTTATGGCTACACCTTC.

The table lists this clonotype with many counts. CDR3 in DNA: TGTGCCAGCAGCTCAACCATAGAGAGCCCCCCCTACGAGCAGTACTTC. Protein sequence: CASSSTIESPPYEQYF. V is TRBV7-8 and J is TRBJ2-7; D is uncertain. This CDR3 is built from 16 residues. Germline loops: CDR1 SGHVS, CDR2 FQNEAQ. V lost 4 bases to trimming and J lost 2 bases, with 18 bases between them.

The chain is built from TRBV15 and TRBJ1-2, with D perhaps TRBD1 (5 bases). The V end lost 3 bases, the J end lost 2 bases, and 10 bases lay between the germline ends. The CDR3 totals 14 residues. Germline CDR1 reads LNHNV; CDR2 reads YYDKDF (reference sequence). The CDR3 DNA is TGTGCCACCAGCAGCCGGGGACGGAACTATGGCTACACCTTC. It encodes CATSSRGRNYGYTF. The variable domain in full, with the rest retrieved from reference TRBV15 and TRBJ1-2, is DAMVIQNPRYQVTQFGKPVTLSCSQTLNHNVMYWYQQKSSQAPKLLFHYYDKDFNNEADTPDNFQSRRPNTSFCFLDIRSPGLGDTAMYLCATSSRGRNYGYTFGSGTRLTVV.

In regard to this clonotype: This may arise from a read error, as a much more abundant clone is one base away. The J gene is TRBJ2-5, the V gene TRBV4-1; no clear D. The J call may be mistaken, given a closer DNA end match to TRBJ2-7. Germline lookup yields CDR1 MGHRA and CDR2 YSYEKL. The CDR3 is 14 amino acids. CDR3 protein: CASNYDWQTYEQYF. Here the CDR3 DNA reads TGCGCCAGCAACTACGACTGGCAGACCTACGAGCAGTACTTC.

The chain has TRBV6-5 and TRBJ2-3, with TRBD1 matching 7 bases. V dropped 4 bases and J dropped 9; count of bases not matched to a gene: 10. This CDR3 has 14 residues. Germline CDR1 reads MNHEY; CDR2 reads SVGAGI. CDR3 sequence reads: CASSSGQAGWTQYF. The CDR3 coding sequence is TGTGCCAGCAGTTCAGGACAGGCTGGCTGGACGCAGTATTTT.

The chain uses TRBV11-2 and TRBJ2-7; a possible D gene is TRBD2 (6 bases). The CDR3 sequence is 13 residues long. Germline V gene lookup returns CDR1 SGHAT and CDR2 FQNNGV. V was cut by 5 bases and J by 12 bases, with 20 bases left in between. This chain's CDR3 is CASSPAGSDRRYF. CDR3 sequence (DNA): TGTGCCAGCAGCCCCGCGGGGTCAGATAGGAGGTACTTC.

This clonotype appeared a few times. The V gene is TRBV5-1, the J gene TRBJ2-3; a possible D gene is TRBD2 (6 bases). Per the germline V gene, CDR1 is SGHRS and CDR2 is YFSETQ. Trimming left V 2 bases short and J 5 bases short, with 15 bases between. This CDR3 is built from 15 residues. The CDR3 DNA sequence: TGCGCCAGCAGCTTCGGGTCGCGGCGGGGAGATACGCAGTATTTT. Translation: CASSFGSRRGDTQYF.

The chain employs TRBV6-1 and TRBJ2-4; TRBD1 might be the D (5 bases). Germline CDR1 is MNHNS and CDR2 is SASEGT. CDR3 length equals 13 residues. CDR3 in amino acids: CGPDTLAKNIQYF. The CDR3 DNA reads TGTGGGCCGGACACACTAGCCAAAAACATTCAGTACTTC.